Listed here are 21 T cell receptor beta chains from one sample, sequenced in a study of regulatory T cells in long-lasting Graves disease. Sample time point: newly diagnosed GD, antithyroid drugs for less than 3 months. PBMC RNA was the source of the TCR library. CDR3 regions were amplified by Arm-PCR using iRepertoire HTBI primers to build TCR beta libraries. MiXCR was run by TCRdb on the multiplex PCR reads, yielding one entry per CDR3 protein. The data show 510,000 or so distinct CDR3 sequences, more than 10% seen once. The same sample was also studied in work on T cells in Graves' hyperthyroidism and ophthalmopathy.

The material sequenced was peripheral blood mononuclear cells (PBMCs), taken at new diagnosis, from a patient treated with antithyroid drugs. These receptors all come from a woman aged 25 to 39 with Graves disease.

This clonotype came up many times. The chain couples TRBV30 to TRBJ2-1; possibly TRBD1 for D (7 bases). This CDR3 is built from 15 residues. Germline CDR1 GTSNPN, CDR2 SVGIG (reference sequence). V was clipped by 1 base and J by 0 bases, with 10 bases between them. The CDR3 DNA reads as TGTGCCTGGAGTGGACAGGGACTCTCCTACAATGAGCAGTTCTTC. Its translation is CAWSGQGLSYNEQFF.

The rearrangement links TRBV11-2 to TRBJ2-7; 15 nucleotides match TRBD2. CDR1 is SGHAT, CDR2 FQNNGV, per germline. V shed 5 bases and J 4 bases; nucleotides not matched to a gene: 6. The CDR3 totals 16 residues. This CDR3 reads CASSPGLAGGQYEQYF. The CDR3 nucleotides are TGTGCCAGCAGCCCGGGACTAGCGGGAGGACAGTACGAGCAGTACTTC.

This clonotype was observed many times. The CDR3 sequence is CASSFSRLTTDTQYF. The CDR3 coding sequence is TGTGCCAGCAGCTTTAGCCGGTTAACCACAGATACGCAGTATTTT. The rearrangement uses TRBV7-2 and TRBJ2-3; no clear D gene. CDR1 is SGHTA and CDR2 is FQGNSA in the germline V gene. This CDR3 is 15 amino acids long. V was pared by 3 bases and J by 2 bases, with 12 bases between.

This clonotype has ten or more counts. The chain is built from TRBV6-2 or TRBV6-3 and TRBJ1-2; 10 bases map to TRBD1. CDR1 and CDR2 (germline): MNHEY, SVGEGT. The CDR3 loop spans 15 amino acids. With 2 bases clipped from V and 8 bases from J, the junction kept 8 bases outside the gene matches. CDR3 DNA: TGTGCCAGCAGTTACAATGGGGACAGGGGAAGCGGCTACACCTTC. This sequence encodes CASSYNGDRGSGYTF.

The sample holds many counts of this clonotype. This chain links TRBV10-3 with TRBJ1-4; D may be TRBD1 (5 bases). The CDR3 is 13 amino acids. Trimming took off 3 bases at V and 7 bases at J, with 9 bases between the two ends. The germline V gene has CDR1 ENHRY and CDR2 SYGVKD. CDR3 nucleotide sequence: TGTGCCATCAGTGATTTAGGGGTTGAAAAACTGTTTTTT. Protein sequence: CAISDLGVEKLFF.

Many counts were recorded for this clonotype. The CDR3: CASSDGQVNQPQHF. The CDR3 DNA sequence: TGTGCCAGCAGTGACGGACAGGTAAATCAGCCCCAGCATTTT. The J gene is TRBJ1-5, the V gene TRBV3-1, with TRBD1 matching over 7 bases. The J segment lost 4 bases and the V segment lost 6 bases, leaving 6 bases of the junction unmatched. The CDR3 sequence is 14 residues long. The V gene's germline CDR1 is LGHDT and CDR2 YNNKEL (reference sequence).

This clonotype was seen only a few times. The rearrangement joins TRBV2 to TRBJ2-1; 9 nucleotides align to TRBD2. With 6 bases clipped from V and 6 bases from J, the junction kept 15 bases outside the gene matches. Germline-derived CDR1 and CDR2 are SNHLY and FYNNEI. The CDR3 spans 17 residues. CDR3 bases: TGTGCCAGCAGCCGCAGCGTTAGAGCGGGAGGACTCAATGAGCAGTTCTTC. Translated, it gives CASSRSVRAGGLNEQFF.

This clonotype showed up many times. The chain has TRBV18 and TRBJ1-1, with D unresolved. V was clipped by 0 bases and J by 5 bases, with 7 bases between them. The CDR3 runs 13 residues. Germline V gene lookup returns CDR1 KGHSH and CDR2 LQKENI. The CDR3, as DNA: TGTGCCAGCTCACCACCGTTCAATACTGAAGCTTTCTTT. Translation: CASSPPFNTEAFF. Together with reference TRBV18 and TRBJ1-1, the CDR3 gives the full variable domain: NAGVMQNPRHLVRRRGQEARLRCSPMKGHSHVYWYRQLPEEGLKFMVYLQKENIIDESGMPKERFSAEFPKEGPSILRIQQVVRGDSAAYFCASSPPFNTEAFFGQGTRLTVV.

This clonotype has a handful of counts. The V call is TRBV27, the J call TRBJ2-1; maybe TRBD2 (5 bases). From germline, CDR1 is MNHEY and CDR2 SMNVEV (reference sequence). CDR3 length: 16 amino acids. Between the trimmed V and J ends, which lost 4 bases and 6 bases, there was a span of 19 bases. DNA for the CDR3: TGTGCCAGCAGTTCCCCCGGACTGACAAACCTCAATGAGCAGTTCTTC. Translated, it gives CASSSPGLTNLNEQFF.

This clonotype showed up many times. The genes are TRBV20-1 and TRBJ1-2; 9 bases agree with TRBD1. V trimming: 4 bases; J trimming: 4 bases; junction bases outside the gene matches: 10. This CDR3 contains 15 residues. CDR1 is DFQATT and CDR2 is SNEGSKA in the germline V gene (reference sequence). The CDR3 sequence: CSATIRDRDLYGYTF. Written as DNA, the CDR3 is TGCAGTGCTACAATTCGGGACAGGGACCTCTATGGCTACACCTTC.

In its sample, this clonotype was seen many times. The V gene is TRBV11-2, the J gene TRBJ1-4; D remains unclear. V was trimmed by 3 bases and J by 3 bases, leaving 8 bases between them. The germline CDR1 and CDR2 sequences are SGHAT and FQNNGV. The CDR3 length is 14 residues. This CDR3 is CASSFSRANEKLFF. DNA for the CDR3: TGTGCCAGCAGCTTTAGCCGGGCTAATGAAAAACTGTTTTTT.

This clonotype was recorded many times. The chain recombines TRBV3-1 with TRBJ2-7; D remains unclear. V was clipped by 0 bases and J by 3 bases, with 12 bases between them. The CDR3 totals 15 residues. Germline CDR1 is LGHDT and CDR2 is YNNKEL (reference sequence). The chain's CDR3 is CASSQDKIRGYEQYF. In nucleotides, the CDR3 is TGTGCCAGCAGCCAAGATAAGATAAGAGGCTACGAGCAGTACTTC.

Ten or more counts support this clonotype. The gene calls are TRBV5-5 and TRBJ2-1, with 9 bases lining up with TRBD2. CDR3 length equals 16 residues. Germline lookup yields CDR1 SGHKS and CDR2 YYEKEE (reference sequence). V gave up 3 bases and J gave up 3 bases; unmatched junction bases: 7. CDR3 in amino acids: CASSSAKTSGYNEQFF. In DNA, the CDR3 is TGTGCCAGCAGCTCGGCAAAGACTAGCGGCTACAATGAGCAGTTCTTC.

This clonotype was seen more than once but under ten times. The chain links TRBV4-1 to TRBJ2-7, with D possibly matching TRBD1 (6 bases). The CDR3 is 16 residues long. Germline values: CDR1 MGHRA, CDR2 YSYEKL. Trimming shortened V by 1 base and J by 4 bases, and 17 bases separated the two germline ends. CDR3 nucleotide sequence: TGCGCCAGCAGCCAAGGCGCGGGCAGGGGAAATTACGAGCAGTACTTC. Translated: CASSQGAGRGNYEQYF.

The V call is TRBV3-1, the J call TRBJ2-1, with 14 bases matching TRBD2. V lost 0 bases to trimming and J lost 2 bases; unmatched junction nucleotides: 6. This CDR3 spans 19 amino acids. CDR1 is LGHDT, CDR2 YNNKEL, per germline (reference sequence). In nucleotides, the CDR3 is TGTGCCAGCAGCCAAGATCTGGGGACTAGCGGGAGTACCTACAATGAGCAGTTCTTC. It encodes CASSQDLGTSGSTYNEQFF.

This clonotype occurred many times. J is TRBJ1-5 and V is TRBV19, with a possible D match to TRBD1 (5 bases). Trimming stripped 5 bases from V and 5 bases from J, with 13 bases between. This CDR3 is 14 amino acids long. Germline lookup yields CDR1 LNHDA and CDR2 SQIVND (reference sequence). The DNA of the CDR3 is TGTGCCAGTAGTGGAGCAGGGCTGGATCAGCCCCAGCATTTT. Translation: CASSGAGLDQPQHF.

This clonotype has more than one count but fewer than ten. This chain connects TRBV5-5 to TRBJ1-5; D remains ambiguous. This CDR3 contains 14 residues. Germline CDR1 is SGHKS and CDR2 is YYEKEE (reference sequence). The V and J ends lost 1 base and 0 bases respectively, with 5 bases between them. Here the CDR3 reads CASSLHVSNQPQHF. DNA of the CDR3: TGTGCCAGCAGCTTGCACGTTAGCAATCAGCCCCAGCATTTT.

This clonotype appeared many times. This sequence joins TRBV5-4 and TRBJ2-5; TRBD2 matches at 7 bases. J lost 7 bases, V lost 1 base, and 4 bases had no gene match. Germline V gene lookup returns CDR1 SGHNT and CDR2 YYREEE (reference sequence). The CDR3 is 13 amino acids. This CDR3 is CASSLRRGTTQYF. In DNA form, the CDR3 reads TGTGCCAGCAGCTTGAGGCGGGGGACGACCCAGTACTTC.

A remark on this clonotype: At one end the junction does not follow the germline gene, possibly because of a read error. The chain uses TRBV5-1 and TRBJ1-1; D remains ambiguous. In germline, CDR1 is SGHRS, CDR2 YFSETQ. The CDR3 extends over 14 amino acids. The CDR3 region has the DNA TGCGCCGGCAGCTTGACGGAAATGAACACTGAAGCTTTCTTT. It encodes CAGSLTEMNTEAFF.

The table lists this clonotype with a few counts. As DNA, the CDR3 is TGTGCCAGCAGCGCGACAGGGGCGAACACTGAAGCTTTCTTT. It is translated as CASSATGANTEAFF. The gene calls are TRBV9 and TRBJ1-1; 8 bases align to TRBD1. The V segment lost 3 bases and the J segment 1 base; nucleotides outside the gene matches: 2. The CDR3 spans 14 residues. Germline CDR1 and CDR2: SGDLS and YYNGEE.

This clonotype was recorded a few times. The chain uses TRBV6-2 or TRBV6-3 and TRBJ2-7, with 7 nucleotides matching TRBD1. Germline V gives CDR1 MNHEY, CDR2 SVGEGT. Trimming at V came to 0 bases and at J to 0 bases, leaving 2 bases not matched to a gene. The CDR3 extends over 15 amino acids. The CDR3 DNA is TGTGCCAGCAGTTACTCAGGACAGGCCTCCTACGAGCAGTACTTC. Translated, it gives CASSYSGQASYEQYF.